The 30 T cell receptor beta chains in this list originate from one sample, sequenced in a study of Ad26.COV2.S vaccination and SARS-CoV-2 variants. The treatment here: some 19 received Ad26.COV2.S at low or high dose, single or two shots; roughly five received placebo; per-sample allocation not given. Samples were taken on day 63 after the first vaccine or placebo injection. The table came from immunoSEQ multiplex PCR; TCRdb's copy has only in-frame clones and leaves some out. This table holds about 680,000 clones, around 92% found once. Sequenced material: peripheral blood, taken in a trial of Ad26.COV2.S vaccine versus placebo. These receptors came from a person between 18 and 60 years old who received the Ad26.COV2.S COVID-19 vaccine or a placebo.

This sequence joins TRBV9 and TRBJ2-3, with TRBD1 as a possible D gene (5 bases). From germline, CDR1 is SGDLS and CDR2 YYNGEE. This CDR3 spans 13 amino acids. With 6 bases removed from V and 0 bases from J, the gap between germline ends came to 8 bases. CDR3: CASTAGSTDTQYF. CDR3 DNA: TGTGCCAGCACTGCAGGGAGCACAGATACGCAGTATTTT.

This clone has just one count. This sequence joins TRBV27 and TRBJ2-5; D is possibly TRBD1 (6 bases). The CDR3 loop spans 13 amino acids. The V gene's germline CDR1 is MNHEY and CDR2 SMNVEV (reference sequence). The V gene lost 5 bases and the J gene lost 5 bases, with 12 bases spanning the gap. This chain's CDR3 is CASSPTGMETQYF. The CDR3 DNA sequence: TGTGCCAGCAGTCCCACAGGGATGGAGACCCAGTACTTC.

The chain is built from TRBV7-3 and TRBJ1-3; D is unresolved. The germline V and J ends were trimmed by 1 base and 0 bases, with 10 bases remaining between them. There are 16 residues in the CDR3. From germline, CDR1 is SGHTA and CDR2 FQGTGA. CDR3 sequence: CASSLNGGLSGNTIYF. The CDR3 DNA reads as TGTGCCAGCAGCTTAAACGGAGGGCTCTCTGGAAACACCATATATTTT.

This chain uses TRBV6-5 with TRBJ2-2; the match to TRBD2 covers 11 bases. CDR3 length: 14 residues. The germline gives CDR1 MNHEY, CDR2 SVGAGI. V lost 7 bases and J lost 7; bases outside the gene matches: 5. The CDR3 spells CASTRGLAGGELFF. DNA of the CDR3: TGTGCCAGCACGCGCGGACTAGCGGGCGGGGAGCTGTTTTTT.

The chain is built from TRBV3-1 (or the pseudogene TRBV3-2) and TRBJ2-7; D gene uncertain. This CDR3 has 11 residues. The V end lost 7 bases, the J end lost 4 bases, and 8 bases lay between the germline ends. Germline assignment: CDR1 LGHDT and CDR2 YNNKEL (reference sequence). The chain's CDR3 is CASMSGYEQYF. CDR3 DNA: TGTGCCAGCATGTCGGGTTACGAGCAGTACTTC.

V is TRBV6-2 or TRBV6-3 and J is TRBJ2-4; 12 positions agree with TRBD2. J gave up 7 bases and V 0 bases, and 7 bases lay outside the gene matches. Germline V gene data show CDR1 as MNHEY and CDR2 as SVGEGT. This CDR3 has 17 amino acids. CDR3: CASSYSMPSGGVNIQYF. The CDR3 DNA reads as TGTGCCAGCAGTTACTCGATGCCTAGCGGGGGGGTGAACATTCAGTACTTC.

This sequence joins TRBV5-1 and TRBJ2-7; 15 bases line up with TRBD2. Germline loops: CDR1 SGHRS, CDR2 YFSETQ. Trimming at V came to 4 bases and at J to 4 bases, leaving 3 bases not matched to a gene. This CDR3 is built from 15 residues. This chain's CDR3 is CASSRTSGGAYEQYF. CDR3 nucleotides: TGCGCCAGCAGCCGGACTAGCGGGGGGGCTTACGAGCAGTACTTC. Supplemented by reference TRBV5-1 and TRBJ2-7, the full variable domain reads KAGVTQTPRYLIKTRGQQVTLSCSPISGHRSVSWYQQTPGQGLQFLFEYFSETQRNKGNFPGRFSGRQFSNSRSEMNVSTLELGDSALYLCASSRTSGGAYEQYFGPGTRLTVT.

Comments on this clone: Other DNA variants within this sample encode the same CDR3. The chain joins TRBV30 to TRBJ1-5; no clear D. CDR3 length: 15 residues. CDR1 and CDR2 from the germline V gene are GTSNPN and SVGIG (reference sequence). Trimming removed 2 bases from V and 2 bases from J, with 13 bases in between. The CDR3 coding sequence is TGTGCCTGGAGTTCCCCGGGCGGGGGCAATCAGCCCCAGCATTTT. Translating gives CAWSSPGGGNQPQHF.

Here the CDR3 reads CASRSALGGQEFYGYTF. CDR3 sequence (DNA): TGTGCCAGCAGATCTGCGTTAGGAGGGCAGGAATTCTATGGCTACACCTTC. This chain uses TRBV27 with TRBJ1-2; D unresolved. The V end lost 6 bases, the J end lost 4 bases, and 24 bases lay between the germline ends. Germline assignment: CDR1 MNHEY and CDR2 SMNVEV (reference sequence). CDR3 size: 17 residues.

V and J are TRBV3-1 (or the pseudogene TRBV3-2) and TRBJ2-2; TRBD2 matches at 11 bases. Germline CDR1 and CDR2: LGHDT and YNNKEL (reference sequence). J lost 4 bases, V lost 6 bases, and 4 bases had no gene match. The CDR3 contains 15 residues. The CDR3 reads CASSLAGGSTGELFF. The CDR3 DNA is TGTGCCAGCAGTCTAGCGGGAGGTAGCACCGGGGAGCTGTTTTTT.

This clone has just a few counts. The chain combines TRBV6-5 with TRBJ1-6, with TRBD1 as a possible D gene (6 bases). CDR1 is MNHEY, CDR2 SVGAGI, per germline. Trimming shortened V by 8 bases and J by 5 bases, and 10 bases separated the two germline ends. This CDR3 spans 13 amino acids. CDR3 sequence (DNA): TGTGCCAGCCGAAGGGGGAATAATTCACCCCTCCACTTT. It is translated as CASRRGNNSPLHF.

V is TRBV20-1 and J is TRBJ1-4; D unresolved. The CDR3 has 11 amino acids. Per the germline V gene, CDR1 is DFQATT and CDR2 is SNEGSKA (reference sequence). The V and J ends lost 3 bases and 6 bases respectively, with 5 bases between them. The CDR3 DNA is TGCAGTGCTAGTCCGGATGAAAAACTGTTTTTT. Residues: CSASPDEKLFF.

The rearrangement joins TRBV18 to TRBJ1-5, with D unresolved. This CDR3 has 15 amino acids. The germline V gene has CDR1 KGHSH and CDR2 LQKENI. The V gene lost 3 bases and the J gene lost 1 base, with 10 bases spanning the gap. The CDR3 nucleotides read TGTGCCAGCTCACCTGCGACGGTGAGCAATCAGCCCCAGCATTTT. Protein: CASSPATVSNQPQHF.

The chain carries TRBV19 and TRBJ2-7; TRBD2 is a possible D gene (6 bases). Per the germline V gene, CDR1 is LNHDA and CDR2 is SQIVND (reference sequence). The CDR3 extends over 15 amino acids. V lost 4 bases to trimming and J lost 3 bases, with 16 bases between them. DNA for the CDR3: TGTGCCAGTAGTAAGGCCGGGGGTGAGGGCTACGAGCAGTACTTC. This encodes CASSKAGGEGYEQYF. The full variable domain, completed using reference TRBV19 and TRBJ2-7, is DGGITQSPKYLFRKEGQNVTLSCEQNLNHDAMYWYRQDPGQGLRLIYYSQIVNDFQKGDIAEGYSVSREKKESFPLTVTSAQKNPTAFYLCASSKAGGEGYEQYFGPGTRLTVT.

The chain recombines TRBV5-4 with TRBJ2-1, with D maybe TRBD2 (6 bases). CDR1 SGHNT and CDR2 YYREEE come from the germline V gene (reference sequence). The CDR3 loop spans 15 amino acids. The V and J ends lost 3 bases and 4 bases respectively, with 14 bases between them. The DNA of the CDR3 is TGTGCCAGCAGCTCGGAGGGGCAGCTTTACAATGAGCAGTTCTTC. This translates into CASSSEGQLYNEQFF.

This clone has just a few counts. The chain links TRBV7-9 to TRBJ2-3, with D tentatively TRBD2 (6 bases). The V end lost 5 bases, the J end lost 4 bases, and 16 bases lay between the germline ends. There are 15 residues in the CDR3. The germline V gene encodes CDR1 SEHNR and CDR2 FQNEAQ (reference sequence). This chain's CDR3 is CASSLDGSGSDTQYF. The CDR3 nucleotides are TGTGCCAGCAGCCTCGACGGGAGTGGCTCAGATACGCAGTATTTT.

The chain employs TRBV7-9 and TRBJ1-2; D is ambiguous. Germline CDR1 and CDR2: SEHNR and FQNEAQ (reference sequence). The CDR3 has 12 residues. V was shortened by 1 base and J by 6 bases, with 6 bases between the two germline ends. The CDR3 sequence is CASSLEVNGYTF. The CDR3 DNA sequence: TGTGCCAGCAGCTTAGAAGTCAATGGCTACACCTTC.

This chain joins TRBV11-2 and TRBJ1-6, with D unclear. The CDR3 covers 13 residues. V lost 3 bases and J lost 9, with 9 bases in between. Germline V gene sequence: CDR1 SGHAT, CDR2 FQNNGV. This chain's CDR3 is CASSFMIVSPLHF. As DNA, the CDR3 is TGTGCCAGCAGCTTTATGATTGTTTCACCCCTCCACTTT.

This clone has a single count. The chain couples TRBV5-5 to TRBJ1-5; D possibly corresponds to TRBD1 (6 bases). Germline values: CDR1 SGHKS, CDR2 YYEKEE (reference sequence). V lost 0 bases and J lost 2, with 18 bases in between. This CDR3 has 18 residues. This CDR3 is CASSLAGATSIGNQPQHF. DNA of the CDR3: TGTGCCAGCAGCTTGGCGGGGGCTACTAGTATTGGCAATCAGCCCCAGCATTTT. Filled out from reference TRBV5-5 and TRBJ1-5, the complete variable domain reads DAGVTQSPTHLIKTRGQQVTLRCSPISGHKSVSWYQQVLGQGPQFIFQYYEKEERGRGNFPDRFSARQFPNYSSELNVNALLLGDSALYLCASSLAGATSIGNQPQHFGDGTRLSIL.

The J gene is TRBJ2-7, the V gene TRBV9; 8 bases are a match to TRBD1. The CDR3 consists of 16 residues. Trimming at V came to 5 bases and at J to 3 bases, leaving 13 bases not matched to a gene. In germline, CDR1 is SGDLS, CDR2 YYNGEE. The CDR3 loop is CASRIGDRDRLYEQYF. The CDR3 region has the DNA TGTGCCAGCAGAATCGGAGACCGGGACAGGCTCTACGAGCAGTACTTC.

The V gene is TRBV19, the J gene TRBJ1-5; 7 bases map to TRBD1. The CDR3 consists of 16 residues. J gave up 2 bases and V 6 bases, and 10 bases lay outside the gene matches. From germline, CDR1 is LNHDA and CDR2 SQIVND (reference sequence). The CDR3 region has the DNA TGTGCCAGTAGCACCGACAGGGCAAGTGGCAATCAGCCCCAGCATTTT. Its translation is CASSTDRASGNQPQHF.

The rearrangement joins TRBV24-1 to TRBJ2-1; 9 nucleotides line up with TRBD2. V trimming: 4 bases; J trimming: 4 bases; junction bases outside the gene matches: 4. CDR3 length: 15 residues. Germline CDR1 KGHDR, CDR2 SFDVKD. CDR3 coding DNA: TGTGCCACCAGTGACCCTAGCGGGAATTACAATGAGCAGTTCTTC. Its translation: CATSDPSGNYNEQFF.

This chain uses TRBV15 with TRBJ2-4; TRBD2 matches 12 bases. Losses at the gene ends were 0 bases for V and 8 bases for J; bases not matched to a gene: 8. CDR1 and CDR2 from the germline V gene are LNHNV and YYDKDF (reference sequence). This CDR3 is built from 17 residues. The CDR3 nucleotides read TGTGCCACCAGCAGAGATATAGCTAGCGGGAGGGACCACATTCAGTACTTC. Residues: CATSRDIASGRDHIQYF.

The genes are TRBV13 and TRBJ2-2, with 10 bases lining up with TRBD1. J lost 5 bases, V lost 4 bases, and 4 bases had no gene match. Germline V gene data show CDR1 as PRHDT and CDR2 as FYEKMQ (reference sequence). CDR3 length equals 15 residues. This CDR3 is CASSSPGQGTGELFF. DNA of the CDR3: TGTGCCAGCAGCTCGCCGGGACAGGGGACCGGGGAGCTGTTTTTT. Drawing the rest from reference TRBV13 and TRBJ2-2, the complete variable domain is AAGVIQSPRHLIKEKRETATLKCYPIPRHDTVYWYQQGPGQDPQFLISFYEKMQSDKGSIPDRFSAQQFSDYHSELNMSSLELGDSALYFCASSSPGQGTGELFFGEGSRLTVL.

The chain recombines TRBV18 with TRBJ1-3, with D perhaps matching TRBD1 (5 bases). CDR1 is KGHSH and CDR2 is LQKENI in the germline V gene. The V end lost 2 bases, the J end lost 3 bases, and 11 bases lay between the germline ends. The CDR3 is made up of 15 amino acids. The DNA for the CDR3 is TGTGCCAGCTCACCAACCGACAGAATTGGAAACACCATATATTTT. This encodes CASSPTDRIGNTIYF.

J is TRBJ1-1 and V is TRBV18, with unresolved D. The CDR3 has 16 amino acids. Between the trimmed V and J ends, which lost 6 bases and 0 bases, there was a span of 17 bases. CDR1 KGHSH and CDR2 LQKENI come from the germline V gene. CDR3 DNA sequence: TGTGCCAGCTCTCCGCTTGTCAACAGCATGAACACTGAAGCTTTCTTT. Encoded protein: CASSPLVNSMNTEAFF.

The chain links TRBV10-3 to TRBJ1-3; TRBD1 matches at 9 bases. The CDR3 consists of 15 residues. Germline V gene sequence: CDR1 ENHRY, CDR2 SYGVKD. Losses at the gene ends were 6 bases for V and 3 bases for J; bases not matched to a gene: 6. CDR3 nucleotides: TGTGCCATCAGCCTCGGGACAGGGAGTGGAAACACCATATATTTT. Translating it yields CAISLGTGSGNTIYF.

The chain employs TRBV30 and TRBJ1-1; 11 nucleotides match TRBD1. The CDR3 is 15 amino acids. Trimming removed 1 base from V and 5 bases from J; junction bases left unmatched: 6. In germline, CDR1 is GTSNPN, CDR2 SVGIG (reference sequence). The CDR3 DNA follows: TGTGCCTGGAGTGCCGGACAGGGGGCGAGAACTGAAGCTTTCTTT. It translates to CAWSAGQGARTEAFF.

The gene calls are TRBV3-1 (or the pseudogene TRBV3-2) and TRBJ2-3; TRBD2 matches 8 bases. Germline V CDR1 and CDR2: LGHDT, YNNKEL (reference sequence). This CDR3 is 14 amino acids long. V shed 4 bases, J shed 2 bases, and the junction held 2 bases outside the gene matches. Here the CDR3 DNA reads TGTGCCAGCAGCCTAGCGGGATTCACAGATACGCAGTATTTT. Translating it yields CASSLAGFTDTQYF.

This chain uses TRBV7-6 with TRBJ2-7; D remains unclear. Germline CDR1 is SGHVS and CDR2 is FNYEAQ. This CDR3 contains 16 residues. V gave up 0 bases and J gave up 0 bases, with 12 bases separating them. For the CDR3, the DNA is TGTGCCAGCAGCTTAGCCCCTATCGGGTCCTCCTACGAGCAGTACTTC. Amino acid sequence: CASSLAPIGSSYEQYF.